This T cell receptor beta chain was observed in a study of CD8+ T cells in alopecia areata. Following RNA extraction, reverse transcription yielded cDNA that acted as the sequencing template. Using immunoSEQ multiplex PCR, the repertoire was profiled, and TCRdb retains in-frame clones only, with some absent. The repertoire shows around 100,000 clones, none seen only once; the top ten take about 20%. Overall study findings and caveats: Mice gave a clearer picture of TCR sharing than patients did, possibly for HLA-related reasons. Across lesional scalp, and particularly alopecia totalis/universalis, clonality surpassed that of normal scalp.

To note about this clone: Its specificity is unknown. Mouse germline and gene names are used. The sequence runs out 4 residues before the end of the CDR3; the remainder is reconstructed from the germline J gene.

Germline assignment: CDR1 NNHDY and CDR2 SYVADS. Losses at the gene ends were 3 bases for V and 0 bases for J; bases not matched to a gene: 5. The CDR3 length is 16 residues. The chain carries TRBV13-3 and TRBJ2-7; 11 bases match TRBD2. Source material: lesional skin. The sequence was collected from a C3H/HeJ mouse with alopecia areata. The mice in this strain carry MHC haplotype H2-k. The sequenced part of the CDR3 DNA is TGTGCCAGCAGTGGGGACTGGGGGAAGAGCTCCTAT. This encodes CASSGDWGKSSY. The CDR3 reads in full as CASSGDWGKSSYEQYF.